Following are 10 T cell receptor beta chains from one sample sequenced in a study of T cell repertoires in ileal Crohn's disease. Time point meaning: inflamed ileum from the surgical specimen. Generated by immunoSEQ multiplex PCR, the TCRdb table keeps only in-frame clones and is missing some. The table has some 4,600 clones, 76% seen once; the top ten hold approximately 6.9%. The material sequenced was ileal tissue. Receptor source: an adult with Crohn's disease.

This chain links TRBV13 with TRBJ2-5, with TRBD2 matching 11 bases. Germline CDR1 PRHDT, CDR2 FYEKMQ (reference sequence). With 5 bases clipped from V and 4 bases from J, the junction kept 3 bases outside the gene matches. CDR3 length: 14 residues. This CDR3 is CASSHGLAGETQYF. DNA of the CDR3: TGTGCCAGCAGCCATGGACTAGCGGGAGAGACCCAGTACTTC.

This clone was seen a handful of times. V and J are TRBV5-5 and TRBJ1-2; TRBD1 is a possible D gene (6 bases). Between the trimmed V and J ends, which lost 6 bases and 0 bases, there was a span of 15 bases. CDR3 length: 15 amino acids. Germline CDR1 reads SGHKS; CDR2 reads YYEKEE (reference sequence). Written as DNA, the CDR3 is TGTGCCAGCATCCTTTGGGGGGCTACTAACTATGGCTACACCTTC. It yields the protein CASILWGATNYGYTF.

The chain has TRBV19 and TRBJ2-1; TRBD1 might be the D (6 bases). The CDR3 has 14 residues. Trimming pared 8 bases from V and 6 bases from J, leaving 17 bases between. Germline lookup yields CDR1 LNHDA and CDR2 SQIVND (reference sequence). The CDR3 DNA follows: TGTGCCAGTGCTGAGAACAGGGTAAGCAATGAGCAGTTCTTC. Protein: CASAENRVSNEQFF.

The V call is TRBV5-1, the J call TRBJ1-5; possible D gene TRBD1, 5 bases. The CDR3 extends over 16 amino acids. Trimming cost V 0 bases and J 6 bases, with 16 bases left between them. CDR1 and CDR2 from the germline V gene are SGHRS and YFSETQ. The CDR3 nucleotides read TGCGCCAGCAGCTTGGACGGCAGGGACGGAAGTCAGCCCCAGCATTTT. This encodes CASSLDGRDGSQPQHF. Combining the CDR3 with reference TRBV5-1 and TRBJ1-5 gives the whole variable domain KAGVTQTPRYLIKTRGQQVTLSCSPISGHRSVSWYQQTPGQGLQFLFEYFSETQRNKGNFPGRFSGRQFSNSRSEMNVSTLELGDSALYLCASSLDGRDGSQPQHFGDGTRLSIL.

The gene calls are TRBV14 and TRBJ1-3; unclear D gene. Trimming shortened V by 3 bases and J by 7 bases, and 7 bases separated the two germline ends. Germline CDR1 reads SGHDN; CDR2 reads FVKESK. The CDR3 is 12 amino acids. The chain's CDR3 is CASSQLWNTIYF. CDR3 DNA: TGTGCCAGCAGCCAGTTATGGAACACCATATATTTT.

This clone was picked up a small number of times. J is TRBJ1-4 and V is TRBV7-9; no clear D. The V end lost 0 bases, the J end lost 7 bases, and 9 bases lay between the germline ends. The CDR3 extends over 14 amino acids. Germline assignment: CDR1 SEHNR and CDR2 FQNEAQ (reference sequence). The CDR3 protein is CASSLAGYGEKLFF. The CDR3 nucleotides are TGTGCCAGCAGCTTAGCAGGGTATGGTGAAAAACTGTTTTTT. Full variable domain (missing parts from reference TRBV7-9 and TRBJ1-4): DTGVSQNPRHKITKRGQNVTFRCDPISEHNRLYWYRQTLGQGPEFLTYFQNEAQLEKSRLLSDRFSAERPKGSFSTLEIQRTEQGDSAMYLCASSLAGYGEKLFFGSGTQLSVL.

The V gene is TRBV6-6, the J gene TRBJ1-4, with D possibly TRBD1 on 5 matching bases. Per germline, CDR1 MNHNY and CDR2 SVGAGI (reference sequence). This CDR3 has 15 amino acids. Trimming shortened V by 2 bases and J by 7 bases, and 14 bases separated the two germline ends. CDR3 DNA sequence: TGTGCCAGCAGTTACGCGGGGGATTGGGTTGAAAAACTGTTTTTT. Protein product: CASSYAGDWVEKLFF.

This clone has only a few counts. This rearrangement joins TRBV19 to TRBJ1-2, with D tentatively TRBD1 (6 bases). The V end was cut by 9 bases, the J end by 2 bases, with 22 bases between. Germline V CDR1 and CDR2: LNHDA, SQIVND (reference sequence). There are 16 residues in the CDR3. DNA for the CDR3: TGTGCCAGCTCTATAAAGGGGGGGCCTCTCAACTATGGCTACACCTTC. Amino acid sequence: CASSIKGGPLNYGYTF.

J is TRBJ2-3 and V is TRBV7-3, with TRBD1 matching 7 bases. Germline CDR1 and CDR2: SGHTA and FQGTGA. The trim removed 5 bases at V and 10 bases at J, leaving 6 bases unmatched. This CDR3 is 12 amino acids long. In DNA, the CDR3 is TGTGCCAGCAGCCAAATGGGACAGTCGCAGTATTTT. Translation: CASSQMGQSQYF.

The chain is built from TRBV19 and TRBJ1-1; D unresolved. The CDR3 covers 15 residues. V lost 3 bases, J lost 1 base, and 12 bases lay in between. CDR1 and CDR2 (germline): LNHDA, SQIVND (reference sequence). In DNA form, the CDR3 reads TGTGCCAGTAGTATTATCGGGGTGCAGAACACTGAAGCTTTCTTT. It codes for CASSIIGVQNTEAFF.